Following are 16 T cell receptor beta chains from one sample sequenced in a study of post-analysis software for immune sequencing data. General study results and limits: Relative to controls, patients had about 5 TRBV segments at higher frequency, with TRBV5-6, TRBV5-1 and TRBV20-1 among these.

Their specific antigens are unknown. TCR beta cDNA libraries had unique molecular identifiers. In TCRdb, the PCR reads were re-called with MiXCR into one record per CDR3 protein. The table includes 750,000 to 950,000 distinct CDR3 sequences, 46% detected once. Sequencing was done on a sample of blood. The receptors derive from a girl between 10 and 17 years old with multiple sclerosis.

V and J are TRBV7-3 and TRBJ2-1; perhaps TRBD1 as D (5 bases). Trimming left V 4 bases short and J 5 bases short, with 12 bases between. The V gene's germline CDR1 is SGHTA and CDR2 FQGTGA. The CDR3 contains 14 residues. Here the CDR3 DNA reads TGTGCCAGCAGCTCAACAGGTGGGGACAATGAGCAGTTCTTC. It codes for CASSSTGGDNEQFF. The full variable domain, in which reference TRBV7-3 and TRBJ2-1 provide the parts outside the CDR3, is GAGVSQTPSNKVTEKGKYVELRCDPISGHTALYWYRQSLGQGPEFLIYFQGTGAADDSGLPNDRFFAVRPEGSVSTLKIQRTERGDSAVYLCASSSTGGDNEQFFGPGTRLTVL.

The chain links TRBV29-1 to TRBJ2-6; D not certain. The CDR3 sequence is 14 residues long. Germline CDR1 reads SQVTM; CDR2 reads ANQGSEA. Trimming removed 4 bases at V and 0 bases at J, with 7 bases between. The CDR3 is CSVGVGSGANVLTF. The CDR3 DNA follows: TGCAGCGTTGGGGTCGGCTCTGGGGCCAACGTCCTGACTTTC.

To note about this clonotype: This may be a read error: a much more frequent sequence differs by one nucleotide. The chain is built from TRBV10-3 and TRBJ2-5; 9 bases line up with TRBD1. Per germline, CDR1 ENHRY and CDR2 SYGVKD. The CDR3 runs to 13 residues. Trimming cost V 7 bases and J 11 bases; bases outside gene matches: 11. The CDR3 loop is CAIKSTGGDEQYF. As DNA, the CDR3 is TGTGCCATCAAATCAACAGGGGGCGATGAGCAGTACTTC.

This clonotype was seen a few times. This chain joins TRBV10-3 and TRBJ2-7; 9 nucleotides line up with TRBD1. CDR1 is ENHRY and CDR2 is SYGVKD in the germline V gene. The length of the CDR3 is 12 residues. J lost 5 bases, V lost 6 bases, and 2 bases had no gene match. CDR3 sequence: CAIRGQGNEQYF. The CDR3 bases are TGTGCCATCAGGGGACAGGGAAACGAGCAGTACTTC.

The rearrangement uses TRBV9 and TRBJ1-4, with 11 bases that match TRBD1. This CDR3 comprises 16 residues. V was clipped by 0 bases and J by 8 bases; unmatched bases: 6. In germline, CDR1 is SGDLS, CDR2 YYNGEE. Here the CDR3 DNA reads TGTGCCAGCAGCGTAGAGGCCCGGACAGGGGGCGAAAAACTGTTTTTT. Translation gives CASSVEARTGGEKLFF.

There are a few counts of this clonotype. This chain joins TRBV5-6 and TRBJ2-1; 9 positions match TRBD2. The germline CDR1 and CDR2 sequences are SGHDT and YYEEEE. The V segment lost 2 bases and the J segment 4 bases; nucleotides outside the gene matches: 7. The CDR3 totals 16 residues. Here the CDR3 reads CASSFLRLAGYNEQFF. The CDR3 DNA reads TGTGCCAGCAGCTTTCTGCGGCTAGCGGGGTACAATGAGCAGTTCTTC.

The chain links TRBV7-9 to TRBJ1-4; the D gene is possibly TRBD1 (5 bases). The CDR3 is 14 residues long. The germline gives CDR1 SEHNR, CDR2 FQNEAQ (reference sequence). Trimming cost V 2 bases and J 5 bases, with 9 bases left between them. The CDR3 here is CASSLTGQNEKLFF. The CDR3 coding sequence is TGTGCCAGCAGCTTAACAGGACAAAATGAAAAACTGTTTTTT.

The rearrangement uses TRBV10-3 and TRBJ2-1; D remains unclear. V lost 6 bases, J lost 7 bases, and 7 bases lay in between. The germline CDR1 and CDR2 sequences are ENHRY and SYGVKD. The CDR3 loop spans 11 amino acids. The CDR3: CAISAPNEQFF. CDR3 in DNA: TGTGCCATCAGCGCTCCGAATGAGCAGTTCTTC.

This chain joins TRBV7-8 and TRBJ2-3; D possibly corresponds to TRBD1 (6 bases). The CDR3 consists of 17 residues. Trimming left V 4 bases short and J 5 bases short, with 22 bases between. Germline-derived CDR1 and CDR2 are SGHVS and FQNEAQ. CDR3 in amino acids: CASSSSRARGVGDTQYF. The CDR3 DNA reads TGTGCCAGCAGCTCCTCCAGGGCCAGGGGAGTTGGAGATACGCAGTATTTT. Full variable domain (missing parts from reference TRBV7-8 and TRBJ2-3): GAGVSQSPRYKVAKRGQDVALRCDPISGHVSLFWYQQALGQGPEFLTYFQNEAQLDKSGLPSDRFFAERPEGSVSTLKIQRTQQEDSAVYLCASSSSRARGVGDTQYFGPGTRLTVL.

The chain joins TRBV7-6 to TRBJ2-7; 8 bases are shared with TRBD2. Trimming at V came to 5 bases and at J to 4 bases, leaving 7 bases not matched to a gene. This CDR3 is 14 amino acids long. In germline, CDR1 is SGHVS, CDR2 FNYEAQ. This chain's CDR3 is CASSLSGSVYEQYF. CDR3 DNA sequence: TGTGCCAGCAGCCTCAGCGGGAGTGTTTACGAGCAGTACTTC.

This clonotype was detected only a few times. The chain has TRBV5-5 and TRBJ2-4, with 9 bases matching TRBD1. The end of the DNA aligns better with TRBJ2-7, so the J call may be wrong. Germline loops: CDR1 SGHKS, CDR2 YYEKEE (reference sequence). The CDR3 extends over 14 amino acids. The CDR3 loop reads CASSLQGALGEQYF. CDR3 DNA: TGTGCCAGCAGCTTACAGGGGGCTTTAGGCGAGCAGTACTTC.

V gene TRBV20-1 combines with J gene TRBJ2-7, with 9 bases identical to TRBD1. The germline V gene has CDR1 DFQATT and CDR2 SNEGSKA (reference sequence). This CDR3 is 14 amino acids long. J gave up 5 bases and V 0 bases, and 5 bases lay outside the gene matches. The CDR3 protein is CSARDLGTGHEQYF. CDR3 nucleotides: TGCAGTGCTAGAGATCTGGGGACAGGGCACGAGCAGTACTTC.

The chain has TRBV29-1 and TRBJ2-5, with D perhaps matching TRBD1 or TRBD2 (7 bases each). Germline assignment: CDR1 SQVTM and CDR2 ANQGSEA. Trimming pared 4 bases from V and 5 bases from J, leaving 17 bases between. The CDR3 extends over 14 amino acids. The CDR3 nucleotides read TGCAGCGTTGGCCTCAGGGGGGGCGGGGAGACCCAGTACTTC. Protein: CSVGLRGGGETQYF.

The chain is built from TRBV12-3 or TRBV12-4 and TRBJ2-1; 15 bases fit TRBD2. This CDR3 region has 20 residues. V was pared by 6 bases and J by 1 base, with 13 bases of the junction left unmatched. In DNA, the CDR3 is TGTGCCAGCAGATCCCGAGGGACTAGCGGGAGGATAAGGTCCTACAATGAGCAGTTCTTC. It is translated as CASRSRGTSGRIRSYNEQFF.

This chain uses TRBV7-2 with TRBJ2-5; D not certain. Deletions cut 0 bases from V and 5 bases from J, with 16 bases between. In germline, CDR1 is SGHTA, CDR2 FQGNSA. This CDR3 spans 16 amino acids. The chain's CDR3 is CASSLARSAGSETQYF. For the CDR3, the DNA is TGTGCCAGCAGCTTAGCGCGTTCGGCCGGTTCGGAGACCCAGTACTTC.

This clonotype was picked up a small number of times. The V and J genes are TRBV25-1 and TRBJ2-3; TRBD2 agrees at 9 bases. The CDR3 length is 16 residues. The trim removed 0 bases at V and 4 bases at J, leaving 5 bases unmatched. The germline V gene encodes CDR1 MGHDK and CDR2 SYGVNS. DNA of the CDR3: TGTGCCAGCAGTGAATACGCGGGAGGGCTCTCAGATACGCAGTATTTT. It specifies CASSEYAGGLSDTQYF.